This T cell receptor beta chain originates from a study of cytomegalovirus exposure and HLA in healthy donors. V was pared by 5 bases and J by 7 bases, with 16 bases of the junction left unmatched. This CDR3 is built from 18 residues. Germline lookup yields CDR1 SGHTA and CDR2 FQGNSA. A note on this clone: Its antigen remains unknown.

Regarding the study as a whole: Reports described diagnosis of cytomegalovirus status by the classifier as highly specific and sensitive.

PCR primers comprised 60 Vbeta and 13 Jbeta primers. Sequencing used immunoSEQ multiplex PCR; TCRdb keeps in-frame clones, though not all of them. The repertoire consists of under 150,000 clones, with 70% to 80% occurring once and the leading ten covering roughly 9.3%. This TCR was sampled from a woman between 45 and 60 years old in good health and CMV-seropositive. Sequencing was done on a sample of PBMCs. V is TRBV7-2 and J is TRBJ2-3; the match to TRBD1 covers 12 bases. This CDR3 is CASSKQASGTGGVYTQYF. The DNA of the CDR3 is TGTGCCAGCAGCAAACAGGCTTCCGGGACAGGGGGCGTTTATACGCAGTATTTT.